Many counts were recorded for the clone carrying this T cell receptor beta chain. No antigen is known for it. Germline CDR1 is MNHEY and CDR2 is SVGEGT. The CDR3 covers 13 residues. V lost 7 bases to trimming and J lost 6 bases; unmatched junction nucleotides: 7. This record belongs to a study of molecular identifiers for immune sequencing clone quantification. TCRdb re-called the PCR reads with MiXCR, one entry per CDR3 protein. The table lists about half a million distinct CDR3 sequences, around 23% of them singletons. Study-wide findings and caveats: Spiked Jurkat TCR RNA from one cell was reportedly detectable among about 910,000 naive cells.

This TCR came from a human donor in good health. Some libraries in this study had Jurkat cell RNA spiked in. The chain employs TRBV6-2 or TRBV6-3 and TRBJ2-7, with 9 nucleotides matching TRBD1. Sequencing input: naive CD8+ T cells from blood, with Jurkat cell RNA spiked in. Noted subset: FACS-sorted CD8+CD4-CCR7+CD45RA+ naive T cells. This chain's CDR3 is CASTEQGAAEQYF. The DNA of the CDR3 is TGTGCCAGCACTGAACAGGGGGCGGCCGAGCAGTACTTC.